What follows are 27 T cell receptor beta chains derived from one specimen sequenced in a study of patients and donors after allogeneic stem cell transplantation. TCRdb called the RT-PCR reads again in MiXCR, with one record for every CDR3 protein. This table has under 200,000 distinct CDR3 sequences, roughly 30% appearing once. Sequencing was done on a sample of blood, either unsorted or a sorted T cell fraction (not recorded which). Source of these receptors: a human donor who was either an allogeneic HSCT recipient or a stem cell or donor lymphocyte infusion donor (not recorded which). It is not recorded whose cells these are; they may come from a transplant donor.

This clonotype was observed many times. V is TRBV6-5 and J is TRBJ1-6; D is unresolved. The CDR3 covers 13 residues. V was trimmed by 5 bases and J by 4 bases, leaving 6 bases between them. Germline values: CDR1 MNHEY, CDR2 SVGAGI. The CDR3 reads CASSREYNSPLHF. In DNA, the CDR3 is TGTGCCAGCAGTCGAGAGTATAATTCACCCCTCCACTTT.

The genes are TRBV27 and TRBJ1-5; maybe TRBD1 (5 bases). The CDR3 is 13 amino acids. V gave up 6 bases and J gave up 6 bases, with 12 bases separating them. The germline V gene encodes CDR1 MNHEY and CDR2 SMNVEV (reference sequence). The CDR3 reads CASRPSGGQPQHF. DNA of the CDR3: TGTGCCAGCAGGCCATCTGGGGGTCAGCCCCAGCATTTT.

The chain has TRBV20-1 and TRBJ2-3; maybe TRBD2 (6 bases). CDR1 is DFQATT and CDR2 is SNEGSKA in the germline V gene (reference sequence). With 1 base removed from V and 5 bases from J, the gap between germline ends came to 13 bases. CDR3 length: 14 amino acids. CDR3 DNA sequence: TGCAGTGCTAGAGGGAGGGCCTCTAGAGATACGCAGTATTTT. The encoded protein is CSARGRASRDTQYF.

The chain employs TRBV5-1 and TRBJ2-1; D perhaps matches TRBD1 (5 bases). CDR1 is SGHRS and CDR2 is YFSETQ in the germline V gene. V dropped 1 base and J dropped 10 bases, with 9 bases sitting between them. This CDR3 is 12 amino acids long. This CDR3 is CASSLLTAEQFF. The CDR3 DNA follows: TGCGCCAGCAGCTTGCTGACAGCCGAGCAGTTCTTC.

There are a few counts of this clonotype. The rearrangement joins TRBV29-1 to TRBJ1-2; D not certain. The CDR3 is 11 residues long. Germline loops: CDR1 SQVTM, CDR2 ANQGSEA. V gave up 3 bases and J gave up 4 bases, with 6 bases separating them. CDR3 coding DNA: TGCAGCGTTGACAGAGGCTATGGCTACACCTTC. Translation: CSVDRGYGYTF.

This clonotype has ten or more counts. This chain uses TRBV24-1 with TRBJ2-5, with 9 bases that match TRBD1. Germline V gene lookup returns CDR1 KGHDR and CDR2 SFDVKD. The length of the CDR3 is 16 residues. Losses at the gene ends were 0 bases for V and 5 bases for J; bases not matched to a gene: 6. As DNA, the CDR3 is TGTGCCACCAGTGATTTGAGGGGACAGGGTCAGGAGACCCAGTACTTC. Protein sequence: CATSDLRGQGQETQYF.

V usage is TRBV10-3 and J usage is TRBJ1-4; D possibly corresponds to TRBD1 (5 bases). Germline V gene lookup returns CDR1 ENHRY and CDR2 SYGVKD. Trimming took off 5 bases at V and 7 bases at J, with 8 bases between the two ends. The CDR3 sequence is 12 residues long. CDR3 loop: CAISPRGEKLFF. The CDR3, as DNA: TGTGCCATCAGTCCTAGGGGTGAAAAACTGTTTTTT.

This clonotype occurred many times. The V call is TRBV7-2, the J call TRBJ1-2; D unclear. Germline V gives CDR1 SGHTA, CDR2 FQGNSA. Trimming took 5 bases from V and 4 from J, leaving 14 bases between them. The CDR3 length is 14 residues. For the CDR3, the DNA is TGTGCCAGCAGCCCTGGGGATCTTCTCTATGGCTACACCTTC. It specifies CASSPGDLLYGYTF.

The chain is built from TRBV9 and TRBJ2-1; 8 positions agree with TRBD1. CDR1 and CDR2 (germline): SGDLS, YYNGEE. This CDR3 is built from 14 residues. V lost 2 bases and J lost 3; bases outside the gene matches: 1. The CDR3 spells CASSVRGLYNEQFF. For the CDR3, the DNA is TGTGCCAGCAGCGTCAGGGGGCTCTACAATGAGCAGTTCTTC.

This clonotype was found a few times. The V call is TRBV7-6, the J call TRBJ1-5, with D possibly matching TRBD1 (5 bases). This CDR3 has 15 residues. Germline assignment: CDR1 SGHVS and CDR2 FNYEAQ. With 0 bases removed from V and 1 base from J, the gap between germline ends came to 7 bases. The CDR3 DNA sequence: TGTGCCAGCAGCTTAGCGGCAGGGAGCAATCAGCCCCAGCATTTT. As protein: CASSLAAGSNQPQHF.

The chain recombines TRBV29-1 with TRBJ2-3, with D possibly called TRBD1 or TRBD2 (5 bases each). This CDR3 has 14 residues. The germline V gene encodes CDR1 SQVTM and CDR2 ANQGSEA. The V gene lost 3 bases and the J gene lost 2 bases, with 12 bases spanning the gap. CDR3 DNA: TGCAGCGTTGATGGGGGACGCTTCACAGATACGCAGTATTTT. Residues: CSVDGGRFTDTQYF.

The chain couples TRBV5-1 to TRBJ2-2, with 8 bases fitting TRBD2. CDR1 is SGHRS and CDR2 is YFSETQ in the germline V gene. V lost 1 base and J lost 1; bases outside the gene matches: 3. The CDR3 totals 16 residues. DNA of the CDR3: TGCGCCAGCAGCTTGTGGCTAGCGGGGAACACCGGGGAGCTGTTTTTT. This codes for CASSLWLAGNTGELFF.

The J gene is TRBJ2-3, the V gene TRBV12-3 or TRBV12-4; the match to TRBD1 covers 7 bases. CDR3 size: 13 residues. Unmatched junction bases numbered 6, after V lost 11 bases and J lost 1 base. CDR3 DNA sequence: TGTGCCGTACGAACAGGGGGCACAGATACGCAGTATTTT. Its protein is CAVRTGGTDTQYF.

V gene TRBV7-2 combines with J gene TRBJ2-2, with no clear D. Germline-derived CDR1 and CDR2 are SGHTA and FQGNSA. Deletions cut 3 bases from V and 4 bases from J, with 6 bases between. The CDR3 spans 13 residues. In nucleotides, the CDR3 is TGTGCCAGCAGCTTCCGGGCCACCGGGGAGCTGTTTTTT. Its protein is CASSFRATGELFF. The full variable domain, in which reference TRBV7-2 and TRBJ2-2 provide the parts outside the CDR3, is GAGVSQSPSNKVTEKGKDVELRCDPISGHTALYWYRQSLGQGLEFLIYFQGNSAPDKSGLPSDRFSAERTGGSVSTLTIQRTQQEDSAVYLCASSFRATGELFFGEGSRLTVL.

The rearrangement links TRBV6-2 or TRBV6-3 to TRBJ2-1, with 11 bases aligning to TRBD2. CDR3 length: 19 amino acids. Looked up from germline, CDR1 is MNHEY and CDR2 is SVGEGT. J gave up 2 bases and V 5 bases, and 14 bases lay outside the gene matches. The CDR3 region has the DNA TGTGCCAGCAGTAGGAGGGTCAGTAGCGGGAGGGCACCCTACAATGAGCAGTTCTTC. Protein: CASSRRVSSGRAPYNEQFF.

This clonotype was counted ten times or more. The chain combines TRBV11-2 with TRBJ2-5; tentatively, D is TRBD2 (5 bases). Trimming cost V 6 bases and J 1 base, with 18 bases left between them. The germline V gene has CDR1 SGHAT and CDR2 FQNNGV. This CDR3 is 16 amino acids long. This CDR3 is CASRLLVSGPQETQYF. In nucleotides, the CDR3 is TGTGCCAGCAGATTACTAGTTTCGGGCCCCCAAGAGACCCAGTACTTC.

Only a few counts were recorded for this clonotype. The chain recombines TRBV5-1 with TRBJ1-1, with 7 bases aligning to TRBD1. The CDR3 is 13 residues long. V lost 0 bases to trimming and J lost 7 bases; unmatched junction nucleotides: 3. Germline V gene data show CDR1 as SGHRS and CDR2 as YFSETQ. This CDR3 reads CASSLDRGGEAFF. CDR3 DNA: TGCGCCAGCAGCTTGGACAGGGGAGGTGAAGCTTTCTTT. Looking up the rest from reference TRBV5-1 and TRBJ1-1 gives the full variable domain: KAGVTQTPRYLIKTRGQQVTLSCSPISGHRSVSWYQQTPGQGLQFLFEYFSETQRNKGNFPGRFSGRQFSNSRSEMNVSTLELGDSALYLCASSLDRGGEAFFGQGTRLTVV.

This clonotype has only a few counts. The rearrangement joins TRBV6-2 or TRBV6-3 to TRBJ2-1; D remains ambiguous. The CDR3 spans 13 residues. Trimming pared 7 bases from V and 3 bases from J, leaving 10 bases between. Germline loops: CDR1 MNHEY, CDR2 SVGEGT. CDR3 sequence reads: CASTPLDYNEQFF. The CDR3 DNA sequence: TGTGCCAGCACCCCACTGGACTACAATGAGCAGTTCTTC.

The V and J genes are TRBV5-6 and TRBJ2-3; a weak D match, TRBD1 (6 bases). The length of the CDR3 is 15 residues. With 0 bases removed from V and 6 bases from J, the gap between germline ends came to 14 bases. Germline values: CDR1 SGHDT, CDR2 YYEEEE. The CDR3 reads CASSLGDTLGDTQYF. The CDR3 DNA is TGTGCCAGCAGCTTGGGGGACACCCTAGGCGATACGCAGTATTTT.

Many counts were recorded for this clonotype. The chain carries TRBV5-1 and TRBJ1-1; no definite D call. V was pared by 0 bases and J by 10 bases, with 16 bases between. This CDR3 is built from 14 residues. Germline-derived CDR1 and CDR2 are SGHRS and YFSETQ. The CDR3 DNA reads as TGCGCCAGCAGCTTGGAACGGCCCGAAAGCGGAGCTTTCTTT. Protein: CASSLERPESGAFF.

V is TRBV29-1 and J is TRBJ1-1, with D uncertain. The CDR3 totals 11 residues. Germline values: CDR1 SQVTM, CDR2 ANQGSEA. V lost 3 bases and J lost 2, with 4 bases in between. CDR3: CSVEENTEAFF. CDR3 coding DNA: TGCAGCGTTGAGGAAAACACTGAAGCTTTCTTT.

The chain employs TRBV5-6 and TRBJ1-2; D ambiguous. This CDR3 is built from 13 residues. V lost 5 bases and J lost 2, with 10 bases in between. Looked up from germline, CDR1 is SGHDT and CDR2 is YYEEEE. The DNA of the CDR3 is TGTGCCAGCAGGTGGTCCTTAAACTATGGCTACACCTTC. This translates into CASRWSLNYGYTF.

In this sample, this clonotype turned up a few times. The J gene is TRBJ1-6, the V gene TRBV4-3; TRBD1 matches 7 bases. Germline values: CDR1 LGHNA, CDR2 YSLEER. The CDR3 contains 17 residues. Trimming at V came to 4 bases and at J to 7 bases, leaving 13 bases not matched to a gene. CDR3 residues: CASSLTTLRTGNSPLHF. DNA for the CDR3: TGCGCCAGCAGCCTAACCACCCTTAGGACAGGCAATTCACCCCTCCACTTT.

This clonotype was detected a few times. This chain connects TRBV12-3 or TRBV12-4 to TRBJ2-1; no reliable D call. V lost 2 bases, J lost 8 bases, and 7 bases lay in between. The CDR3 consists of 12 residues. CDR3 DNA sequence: TGTGCCAGCAGTTTATCGCGGTATGAGCAGTTCTTC. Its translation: CASSLSRYEQFF.

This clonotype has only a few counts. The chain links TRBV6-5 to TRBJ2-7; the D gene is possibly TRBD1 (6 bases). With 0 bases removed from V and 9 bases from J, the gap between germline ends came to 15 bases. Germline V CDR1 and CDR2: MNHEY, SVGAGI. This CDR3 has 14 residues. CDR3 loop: CASSYSAQGTGQYF. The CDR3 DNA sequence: TGTGCCAGCAGTTACTCGGCACAGGGAACCGGGCAGTACTTC.

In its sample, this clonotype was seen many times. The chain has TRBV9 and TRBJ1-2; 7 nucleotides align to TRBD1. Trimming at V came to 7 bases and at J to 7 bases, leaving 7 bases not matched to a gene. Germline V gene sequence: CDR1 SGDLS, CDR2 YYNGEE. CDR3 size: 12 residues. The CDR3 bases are TGTGCCAGCCGACAGGGAAGAAGTGGCTACACCTTC. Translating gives CASRQGRSGYTF.

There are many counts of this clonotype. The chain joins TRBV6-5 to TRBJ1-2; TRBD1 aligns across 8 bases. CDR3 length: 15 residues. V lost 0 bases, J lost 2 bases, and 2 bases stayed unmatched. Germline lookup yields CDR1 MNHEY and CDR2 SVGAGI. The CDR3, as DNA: TGTGCCAGCAGTTACTCTCACAGGGGGAACTATGGCTACACCTTC. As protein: CASSYSHRGNYGYTF.